One and the same sample provided the 29 T cell receptor beta chains below, sequenced in a study of blood T cell repertoires in COVID-19. Using immunoSEQ multiplex PCR, the repertoire was profiled, and TCRdb retains in-frame clones only, with some absent. The table shows tens of thousands of clones, with roughly 83% occurring only once. The specimen sequenced was peripheral blood. Receptor source: a woman aged 60-75 years with acute or convalescent COVID-19.

The chain joins TRBV6-2 or TRBV6-3 to TRBJ2-2; D might be TRBD1 (5 bases). Trimming stripped 2 bases from V and 1 base from J, with 8 bases between. CDR1 MNHEY and CDR2 SVGEGT come from the germline V gene. This CDR3 region has 15 residues. CDR3 in DNA: TGTGCCAGCAGTTACGACAGACTGAACACCGGGGAGCTGTTTTTT. This codes for CASSYDRLNTGELFF.

The V and J genes are TRBV6-5 and TRBJ1-2; 10 bases are a match to TRBD1. The length of the CDR3 is 15 residues. V was pared by 2 bases and J by 7 bases, with 7 bases of the junction left unmatched. Germline loops: CDR1 MNHEY, CDR2 SVGAGI. This CDR3 is CASSYTGTGDPGYTF. In DNA, the CDR3 is TGTGCCAGCAGTTACACCGGGACAGGGGATCCTGGCTACACCTTC.

CDR3 region: CASSPGTSGEPSGTQYF. The CDR3 nucleotides read TGCGCCAGCAGCCCCGGGACTAGCGGGGAACCCTCCGGGACCCAGTACTTC. This chain uses TRBV5-1 with TRBJ2-5, with 13 bases lining up with TRBD2. Germline V gene sequence: CDR1 SGHRS, CDR2 YFSETQ. This CDR3 is built from 17 residues. J was trimmed by 7 bases and V by 4 bases; bases with no gene match: 13.

This chain joins TRBV12-5 and TRBJ1-1; 10 bases line up with TRBD1. Germline CDR1 LGHNT, CDR2 FRNRAP. This CDR3 comprises 15 residues. Trimming took 4 bases from V and 5 from J; bases not matched to a gene: 7. The CDR3 loop reads CASGSRQGAKTEAFF. For the CDR3, the DNA is TGTGCTAGTGGTTCCCGACAGGGGGCGAAAACTGAAGCTTTCTTT.

CDR3 protein: CASSLTGGGYTF. CDR3 DNA sequence: TGTGCCAGCAGTTTAACAGGGGGCGGCTACACCTTC. This chain connects TRBV7-8 to TRBJ1-2, with 9 positions matching TRBD1. There are 12 residues in the CDR3. In germline, CDR1 is SGHVS, CDR2 FQNEAQ. Trimming took 6 bases from V and 8 from J; bases not matched to a gene: 4.

V usage is TRBV7-3 and J usage is TRBJ1-5; D is unclear. With 3 bases removed from V and 9 bases from J, the gap between germline ends came to 9 bases. Germline V lookup: CDR1 SGHTA, CDR2 FQGTGA. The CDR3 loop spans 12 amino acids. In nucleotides, the CDR3 is TGTGCCAGCAGCTTCGCGGGAGGGCCCCAGCATTTT. Translated: CASSFAGGPQHF.

This chain joins TRBV2 and TRBJ1-1; 8 positions agree with TRBD1. The CDR3 runs 15 residues. Unmatched junction bases numbered 6, after V lost 5 bases and J lost 1 base. Germline assignment: CDR1 SNHLY and CDR2 FYNNEI. The CDR3 protein is CASSWGTGRNTEAFF. CDR3 DNA sequence: TGTGCCAGCAGTTGGGGGACAGGAAGGAACACTGAAGCTTTCTTT.

CDR3 in amino acids: CASSLVLAGATDTQYF. CDR3 nucleotides: TGTGCCAGCAGCTTGGTTTTAGCGGGAGCTACAGATACGCAGTATTTT. This chain joins TRBV5-6 and TRBJ2-3, with 9 positions matching TRBD2. This CDR3 contains 16 residues. The germline gives CDR1 SGHDT, CDR2 YYEEEE. With 0 bases clipped from V and 3 bases from J, the junction kept 5 bases outside the gene matches.

The rearrangement joins TRBV19 to TRBJ2-1, with 12 bases fitting TRBD2. Per the germline V gene, CDR1 is LNHDA and CDR2 is SQIVND (reference sequence). The CDR3 extends over 16 amino acids. Germline trimming cut 5 bases from V and 5 bases from J; bases unmatched to any gene: 7. This chain's CDR3 is CASSGVTSGGNNEQFF. CDR3 nucleotide sequence: TGTGCCAGTAGTGGGGTGACTAGCGGGGGAAACAATGAGCAGTTCTTC.

The rearrangement links TRBV18 to TRBJ2-7; 10 positions agree with TRBD1. J gave up 4 bases and V 3 bases, and 3 bases lay outside the gene matches. The CDR3 covers 14 residues. Germline V gives CDR1 KGHSH, CDR2 LQKENI. The CDR3 loop reads CASSPLGQGYEQYF. CDR3 DNA: TGTGCCAGCTCACCTCTGGGACAGGGGTACGAGCAGTACTTC.

The chain links TRBV19 to TRBJ1-1, with D perhaps matching TRBD1 (5 bases). This CDR3 is built from 15 residues. Trimming took off 7 bases at V and 1 base at J, with 16 bases between the two ends. Looked up from germline, CDR1 is LNHDA and CDR2 is SQIVND (reference sequence). The CDR3 reads CASTTFWGENTEAFF. Here the CDR3 DNA reads TGTGCCAGTACCACTTTTTGGGGGGAGAACACTGAAGCTTTCTTT.

The V call is TRBV19, the J call TRBJ1-2, with unresolved D. V shed 6 bases and J shed 3 bases, with 17 bases lying between them. This CDR3 is 15 amino acids long. Germline values: CDR1 LNHDA, CDR2 SQIVND (reference sequence). DNA of the CDR3: TGTGCCAGTAGCTTGGAAAGAGGGTTGGACTATGGCTACACCTTC. Amino acid sequence: CASSLERGLDYGYTF.

This chain joins TRBV4-2 and TRBJ1-6, with D possibly being TRBD1 (6 bases). The CDR3 extends over 17 amino acids. V shed 0 bases and J shed 8 bases, with 17 bases lying between them. From germline, CDR1 is LGHNA and CDR2 YNFKEQ. This CDR3 is CASSQDLGGPYDSPLHF. The DNA for the CDR3 is TGTGCCAGCAGCCAAGATTTGGGGGGGCCGTATGATTCACCCCTCCACTTT.

The chain uses TRBV19 and TRBJ1-2; 7 nucleotides line up with TRBD1. J gave up 3 bases and V 6 bases, and 4 bases lay outside the gene matches. Germline values: CDR1 LNHDA, CDR2 SQIVND (reference sequence). The CDR3 sequence is 13 residues long. The CDR3, as DNA: TGTGCCAGTAGGGACACAGGGGACTATGGCTACACCTTC. Protein product: CASRDTGDYGYTF.

This clone was found once. The chain uses TRBV30 and TRBJ2-1; D gene unclear. Trimming removed 4 bases from V and 7 bases from J, with 8 bases in between. The CDR3 totals 11 residues. Looked up from germline, CDR1 is GTSNPN and CDR2 is SVGIG (reference sequence). The chain's CDR3 is CAWTRRNEQFF. The CDR3, as DNA: TGTGCCTGGACCCGCCGGAATGAGCAGTTCTTC.

The genes are TRBV3-1 (or the pseudogene TRBV3-2) and TRBJ2-1, with 11 nucleotides matching TRBD2. The germline V gene encodes CDR1 LGHDT and CDR2 YNNKEL (reference sequence). V shed 1 base, J shed 9 bases, and the junction held 8 bases outside the gene matches. This CDR3 has 16 residues. The chain's CDR3 is CASSQGPSGRIAEQFF. CDR3 DNA sequence: TGTGCCAGCAGCCAAGGCCCTAGCGGGAGGATCGCTGAGCAGTTCTTC.

The V gene is TRBV2, the J gene TRBJ2-3; 7 bases match TRBD1. V lost 6 bases and J lost 0; bases outside the gene matches: 9. Per germline, CDR1 SNHLY and CDR2 FYNNEI. CDR3 length: 16 residues. The CDR3 DNA sequence: TGTGCCAGCAGCGCTGGGACAGAGAGTAGCACAGATACGCAGTATTTT. Translated: CASSAGTESSTDTQYF.

The J gene is TRBJ1-4, the V gene TRBV5-1; D ambiguous. Germline V gene sequence: CDR1 SGHRS, CDR2 YFSETQ. V lost 1 base to trimming and J lost 3 bases, with 7 bases between them. This CDR3 spans 14 amino acids. In DNA form, the CDR3 reads TGCGCCAGCAGCTTGCGGTTAGCTAATGAAAAACTGTTTTTT. Protein: CASSLRLANEKLFF.

This chain connects TRBV5-4 to TRBJ2-3; 7 bases map to TRBD2. The CDR3 sequence is 16 residues long. The J segment lost 7 bases and the V segment lost 3 bases, leaving 14 bases of the junction unmatched. Per germline, CDR1 SGHNT and CDR2 YYREEE (reference sequence). Here the CDR3 reads CASSSPSSGTFNTQYF. CDR3 bases: TGTGCCAGCAGCTCCCCCTCTAGCGGAACCTTTAATACGCAGTATTTT.

The chain joins TRBV2 to TRBJ1-5; 12 bases are shared with TRBD1. The length of the CDR3 is 17 residues. Germline CDR1 and CDR2: SNHLY and FYNNEI. The J segment lost 7 bases and the V segment lost 6 bases, leaving 13 bases of the junction unmatched. This chain's CDR3 is CASRGIRDRGLLQPQHF. As DNA, the CDR3 is TGTGCCAGCAGGGGTATCCGGGACAGGGGGCTGTTACAGCCCCAGCATTTT.

The chain recombines TRBV4-1 with TRBJ1-2; D uncertain. CDR3 length: 15 residues. Trimming pared 0 bases from V and 3 bases from J, leaving 11 bases between. Germline V gene sequence: CDR1 MGHRA, CDR2 YSYEKL. The CDR3 bases are TGCGCCAGCAGCCAAGATCCGGGGTCTTACTATGGCTACACCTTC. It translates to CASSQDPGSYYGYTF.

The rearrangement uses TRBV4-2 and TRBJ2-1, with 12 bases matching TRBD2. Germline-derived CDR1 and CDR2 are LGHNA and YNFKEQ. This CDR3 has 18 residues. J was trimmed by 5 bases and V by 0 bases; bases with no gene match: 8. DNA for the CDR3: TGTGCCAGCAGCCAAGATCGTCCCGGACTAGCGGGACACAATGAGCAGTTCTTC. It specifies CASSQDRPGLAGHNEQFF.

This clone has just a few counts. J is TRBJ1-2 and V is TRBV12-3 or TRBV12-4, with a possible D match to TRBD1 (6 bases). V was shortened by 6 bases and J by 5 bases, with 10 bases between the two germline ends. CDR3 size: 12 residues. CDR3 sequence reads: CASSWDTYGYTF. For the CDR3, the DNA is TGTGCCAGCAGCTGGGACACATATGGCTACACCTTC.

The sample holds a few counts of this clone. The rearrangement uses TRBV6-5 and TRBJ1-2, with a weak D call TRBD1 (6 bases). The CDR3 is 14 amino acids. Germline V gene lookup returns CDR1 MNHEY and CDR2 SVGAGI. With 5 bases removed from V and 5 bases from J, the gap between germline ends came to 15 bases. Here the CDR3 DNA reads TGTGCCAGCAGTCCACCCGACAGGCTATATGGCTACACCTTC. Its translation is CASSPPDRLYGYTF.

This chain links TRBV30 with TRBJ1-3; tentatively, D is TRBD1 (5 bases). The CDR3 consists of 14 residues. The germline V and J ends were trimmed by 6 bases and 0 bases, with 12 bases remaining between them. Germline CDR1 is GTSNPN and CDR2 is SVGIG (reference sequence). The CDR3 coding sequence is TGTGCCTGCTCAGGGCCCATCTCTGGAAACACCATATATTTT. Translating gives CACSGPISGNTIYF.

The rearrangement links TRBV9 to TRBJ2-3, with D possibly being TRBD1 (5 bases). Germline V CDR1 and CDR2: SGDLS, YYNGEE. CDR3 size: 13 residues. V was pared by 6 bases and J by 1 base, with 9 bases between. The CDR3 DNA reads as TGTGCCAGCACCCGCAGGGGCACAGATACGCAGTATTTT. Residues: CASTRRGTDTQYF.

V is TRBV2 and J is TRBJ2-7, with a possible D match to TRBD1 (6 bases). Trimming took 4 bases from V and 2 from J, leaving 12 bases between them. Germline V gene sequence: CDR1 SNHLY, CDR2 FYNNEI. This CDR3 has 14 residues. The CDR3 region is CASSGGHRAYEQYF. DNA for the CDR3: TGTGCCAGCAGTGGGGGACATAGAGCCTACGAGCAGTACTTC.

The CDR3 protein is CASSVSGTGGYEQYF. The CDR3 DNA reads TGTGCCAGCAGTGTCTCCGGGACAGGGGGCTACGAGCAGTACTTC. V usage is TRBV28 and J usage is TRBJ2-7, with 11 nucleotides matching TRBD1. CDR3 length equals 15 residues. The J segment lost 3 bases and the V segment lost 5 bases, leaving 6 bases of the junction unmatched. Germline V gene data show CDR1 as MDHEN and CDR2 as SYDVKM.

The J gene is TRBJ1-4, the V gene TRBV4-1; D is uncertain. The CDR3 loop spans 14 amino acids. The germline V gene has CDR1 MGHRA and CDR2 YSYEKL. The V and J ends lost 5 bases and 8 bases respectively, with 15 bases between them. The CDR3 DNA follows: TGCGCCAGCAGCAGTAACCTGGGTAGCGAAAAACTGTTTTTT. Translation: CASSSNLGSEKLFF.